This TCR beta chain derives from a study of human T cells and chemical hapten exposure. Study-wide background: Sensitization used 2% DPC on roughly 2 cm by roughly 2 cm upper inner arm skin.

Documented time point: patch test 1, 2 weeks after DPC sensitization. Treatment denoted: therapeutic diphenylcyclopropenone sensitization with weekly scalp DPC. Participating donors were patients with alopecia, aged 18 to 70 years, considered appropriate candidates for DPC. Within the library, unique molecular identifiers were attached to each individual cDNA molecule. TCRdb passed the RACE reads through MiXCR, listing each CDR3 protein once. The sample records some 350,000 distinct CDR3 sequences, around 7% being singletons. Turning to this clonotype: What it binds is not known.

Findings of the study overall: Sensitizing with DPC caused no change in TCRs above 1 in 1000 frequency.

The input for sequencing was whole blood, taken in connection with sensitization to the hapten diphenylcyclopropenone (DPC). The TCR sequence derives from a woman under 30 with alopecia areata. Some clones in this sample may be carry-over from other donors' samples.

CDR3 nucleotides: TGCGCCAGCTATCAAGGATCTATATGCCGCGACCAGCCCCAGCATTTT. It specifies CASYQGSICRDQPQHF. This chain joins TRBV23-1 and TRBJ1-5; unclear D gene. TRBV23-1 qualifies as an ORF whose function is uncertain. CDR3 length: 16 residues. Trimming pared 8 bases from V and 7 bases from J, leaving 24 bases between.